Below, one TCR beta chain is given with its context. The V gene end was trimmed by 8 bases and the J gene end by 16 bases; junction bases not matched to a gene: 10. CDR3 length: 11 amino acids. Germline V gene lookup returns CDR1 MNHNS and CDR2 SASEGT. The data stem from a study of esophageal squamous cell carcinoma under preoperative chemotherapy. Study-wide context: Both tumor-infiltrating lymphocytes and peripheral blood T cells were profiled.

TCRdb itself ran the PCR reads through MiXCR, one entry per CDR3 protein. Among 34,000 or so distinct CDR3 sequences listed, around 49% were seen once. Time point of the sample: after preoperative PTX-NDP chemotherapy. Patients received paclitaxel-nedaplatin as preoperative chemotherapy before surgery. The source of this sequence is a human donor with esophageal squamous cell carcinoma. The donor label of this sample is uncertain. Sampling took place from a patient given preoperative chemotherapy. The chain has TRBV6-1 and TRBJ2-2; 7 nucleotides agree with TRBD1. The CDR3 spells CASVSTGAQFF. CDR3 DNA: TGTGCCAGCGTGAGCACAGGGGCGCAGTTTTTT.